The entry below gives a single TCR beta chain sequence along with its context. Germline V gene sequence: CDR1 MDHEN, CDR2 SYDVKM. This CDR3 has 14 residues. Trimming shortened V by 2 bases and J by 5 bases, and 10 bases separated the two germline ends. The data derive from a study of human T cells and chemical hapten exposure. As for time point: healthy volunteer bleed at 2 weeks. Extraction yielded total RNA from whole blood (unfractionated). Methods used by the authors: From about 20,000 to 690,000 TCRs were found per sample, with a median of 95,638. TCRdb called the RACE reads again in MiXCR, with one record for every CDR3 protein. None of the V and J calls come from the authors' own analysis; TCRdb made them. Among about 47,000 distinct CDR3 sequences listed, about 4.5% were seen once.

Sequencing was performed on whole blood. This TCR was recovered from a human donor in good health. Some clones in this sample may be carry-over from other donors' samples. The V and J genes are TRBV28 and TRBJ1-5; D remains ambiguous. The DNA for the CDR3 is TGTGCCAGCAGTTTACTGAGGCCAGATCAGCCCCAGCATTTT. This codes for CASSLLRPDQPQHF.